The 30 T cell receptor beta chains presented below share a single source sample, sequenced in a study of T cell changes during pregnancy in multiple sclerosis. The assay was immunoSEQ multiplex PCR, and TCRdb's table has in-frame clones only and misses some. The data contain tens of thousands of clones, 85% to 95% of them seen just once; the ten biggest clones take up more than 2.5%. The sample consisted of peripheral blood, taken in the second trimester of pregnancy. The receptor source for this set is a female donor with multiple sclerosis, enrolled in a pregnancy study.

This clone came up once. This chain joins TRBV30 and TRBJ2-5; D not certain. This CDR3 has 15 amino acids. In germline, CDR1 is GTSNPN, CDR2 SVGIG (reference sequence). Trimming removed 1 base from V and 5 bases from J, with 17 bases in between. The CDR3 protein is CAWSGTALKRETQYF. CDR3 sequence (DNA): TGTGCCTGGAGTGGTACGGCTCTCAAGAGGGAGACCCAGTACTTC.

This clone was counted once. The CDR3 coding sequence is TGTGCCAGCAGCCACACAGGGTCTCCCTCTGGAAACACCATATATTTT. Amino acids: CASSHTGSPSGNTIYF. The rearrangement links TRBV11-2 to TRBJ1-3; D is perhaps TRBD1 (6 bases). This CDR3 region has 16 residues. CDR1 and CDR2 from the germline V gene are SGHAT and FQNNGV. V lost 5 bases to trimming and J lost 0 bases, with 14 bases between them.

The chain couples TRBV5-1 to TRBJ1-1; D gene uncertain. The CDR3 contains 15 residues. V was cut by 3 bases and J by 4 bases, with 16 bases left in between. The germline gives CDR1 SGHRS, CDR2 YFSETQ. The CDR3 here is CASSSSGEAFTEAFF. The CDR3 DNA is TGCGCCAGCAGCTCTAGCGGGGAGGCGTTCACTGAAGCTTTCTTT.

The chain has TRBV4-2 and TRBJ2-5; D unclear. The V end was cut by 0 bases, the J end by 0 bases, with 11 bases between. This CDR3 is 16 amino acids long. Germline values: CDR1 LGHNA, CDR2 YNFKEQ. The CDR3 DNA sequence: TGTGCCAGCAGCCAAGACGGTCTCCGGTACCAAGAGACCCAGTACTTC. Protein sequence: CASSQDGLRYQETQYF.

The rearrangement joins TRBV18 to TRBJ2-3; no clear D. The germline V gene encodes CDR1 KGHSH and CDR2 LQKENI. Trimming shortened V by 0 bases and J by 2 bases, and 3 bases separated the two germline ends. CDR3 length: 13 residues. CDR3 region: CASSPPVTDTQYF. CDR3 nucleotides: TGTGCCAGCTCACCACCCGTCACAGATACGCAGTATTTT.

V is TRBV2 and J is TRBJ2-5; D is possibly TRBD1 (6 bases). V lost 3 bases and J 1 base, leaving 12 bases between the germline ends. Germline lookup yields CDR1 SNHLY and CDR2 FYNNEI. The CDR3 length is 15 residues. CDR3 nucleotides: TGTGCCAGCAGTGAGGAACAGGGAGCCCAAGAGACCCAGTACTTC. It translates to CASSEEQGAQETQYF.

The chain combines TRBV6-1 with TRBJ2-7; 10 bases are shared with TRBD1. CDR3 size: 16 residues. The junction had 10 bases not matched to a gene; V was cut back by 2 bases and J by 6 bases. Germline loops: CDR1 MNHNS, CDR2 SASEGT. Here the CDR3 DNA reads TGTGCCAGCAGTGAACGGGTTGGGACAGGGGCCGTCGAGCAGTACTTC. It specifies CASSERVGTGAVEQYF.

V usage is TRBV5-1 and J usage is TRBJ1-1; D remains ambiguous. Germline assignment: CDR1 SGHRS and CDR2 YFSETQ. Trimming shortened V by 4 bases and J by 2 bases, and 9 bases separated the two germline ends. This CDR3 has 13 residues. Written as DNA, the CDR3 is TGCGCCAGCAGCCCGACACTTAACACTGAAGCTTTCTTT. This gives the protein CASSPTLNTEAFF.

This clone has more than one count but fewer than ten. The chain recombines TRBV7-9 with TRBJ2-1; TRBD2 aligns across 7 bases. This CDR3 has 15 amino acids. Germline V gives CDR1 SEHNR, CDR2 FQNEAQ (reference sequence). After removal of 2 bases from V and 10 bases from J, the junction contained 11 bases not matched to a gene. CDR3 region: CASSLLSSGIGEQFF. The CDR3 nucleotides read TGTGCCAGCAGCTTACTGTCTAGCGGTATAGGGGAGCAGTTCTTC.

V gene TRBV30 combines with J gene TRBJ1-5; TRBD1 might be the D (5 bases). V lost 5 bases to trimming and J lost 6 bases, with 11 bases between them. Germline CDR1 is GTSNPN and CDR2 is SVGIG (reference sequence). The CDR3 consists of 12 residues. In DNA, the CDR3 is TGTGCCTGGTCAAAGGGGCGTCAGCCCCAGCATTTT. Its protein product is CAWSKGRQPQHF.

This clone was seen a single time. The CDR3 DNA is TGTGCCAGCAGCCACACTTTGGGGACAGGGTTTTACGAGCAGTACTTC. Translating gives CASSHTLGTGFYEQYF. The chain is built from TRBV7-9 and TRBJ2-7; TRBD1 agrees at 9 bases. The CDR3 loop spans 16 amino acids. Losses at the gene ends were 5 bases for V and 4 bases for J; bases not matched to a gene: 12. The V gene's germline CDR1 is SEHNR and CDR2 FQNEAQ (reference sequence).

The chain is built from TRBV6-5 and TRBJ1-2; no reliable D call. Trimming pared 0 bases from V and 1 base from J, leaving 9 bases between. The CDR3 covers 15 residues. The germline V gene encodes CDR1 MNHEY and CDR2 SVGAGI. The CDR3: CASSYSSENNYGYTF. CDR3 nucleotide sequence: TGTGCCAGCAGTTACTCATCAGAAAATAACTATGGCTACACCTTC.

This chain joins TRBV6-1 and TRBJ2-1; 9 bases line up with TRBD2. After removal of 3 bases from V and 7 bases from J, the junction contained 7 bases not matched to a gene. The germline gives CDR1 MNHNS, CDR2 SASEGT. There are 15 residues in the CDR3. The CDR3 nucleotides read TGTGCCAGCAGTGACGTTGCGGGGGGGCTTAATGAGCAGTTCTTC. It encodes CASSDVAGGLNEQFF.

The chain recombines TRBV14 with TRBJ1-2, with D perhaps TRBD1 (6 bases). The CDR3 is 13 residues long. V was trimmed by 4 bases and J by 7 bases, leaving 13 bases between them. The germline V gene has CDR1 SGHDN and CDR2 FVKESK. Here the CDR3 DNA reads TGTGCCAGCAGCCTCACCTACAGGGCTGGCTACACCTTC. This codes for CASSLTYRAGYTF.

The J gene is TRBJ2-5, the V gene TRBV5-1, with D perhaps TRBD2 (7 bases). From germline, CDR1 is SGHRS and CDR2 YFSETQ. CDR3 length: 15 residues. The V and J ends lost 4 bases and 5 bases respectively, with 18 bases between them. The CDR3 sequence is CASSRARGPRETQYF. The CDR3 DNA sequence: TGCGCCAGCAGCCGCGCGCGGGGGCCGAGGGAGACCCAGTACTTC. The full variable domain, rest sourced from reference TRBV5-1 and TRBJ2-5, is KAGVTQTPRYLIKTRGQQVTLSCSPISGHRSVSWYQQTPGQGLQFLFEYFSETQRNKGNFPGRFSGRQFSNSRSEMNVSTLELGDSALYLCASSRARGPRETQYFGPGTRLLVL.

The chain couples TRBV11-2 to TRBJ1-2; possibly TRBD1 for D (5 bases). V dropped 1 base and J dropped 3 bases, with 15 bases sitting between them. The germline V gene encodes CDR1 SGHAT and CDR2 FQNNGV. The length of the CDR3 is 16 residues. DNA for the CDR3: TGTGCCAGCAGCTTAGTTTACAGGCGTGAAGACTATGGCTACACCTTC. Protein sequence: CASSLVYRREDYGYTF.

This rearrangement joins TRBV7-6 to TRBJ2-1; 9 bases are a match to TRBD2. The CDR3 extends over 15 amino acids. The V gene's germline CDR1 is SGHVS and CDR2 FNYEAQ. V lost 4 bases, J lost 1 base, and 2 bases stayed unmatched. CDR3 region: CASSSLAGSYNEQFF. CDR3 nucleotide sequence: TGTGCCAGCAGCTCGCTAGCGGGGTCCTACAATGAGCAGTTCTTC.

This sequence joins TRBV6-5 and TRBJ1-1; 9 bases fit TRBD1. This CDR3 region has 14 residues. The V and J ends lost 4 bases and 1 base, in that order; junction bases with no gene match: 1. CDR1 MNHEY and CDR2 SVGAGI come from the germline V gene. The CDR3: CASSLDRGNTEAFF. In nucleotides, the CDR3 is TGTGCCAGCAGTTTGGACAGGGGGAACACTGAAGCTTTCTTT.

This sequence joins TRBV27 and TRBJ1-1; TRBD1 matches 8 bases. The CDR3 is 11 amino acids. Germline CDR1 MNHEY, CDR2 SMNVEV (reference sequence). V shed 6 bases, J shed 6 bases, and the junction held 0 bases outside the gene matches. The chain's CDR3 is CASRTGAEAFF. The DNA for the CDR3 is TGTGCCAGCAGGACAGGGGCTGAAGCTTTCTTT.

The chain employs TRBV9 and TRBJ1-4; D is unclear. The germline V and J ends were trimmed by 4 bases and 0 bases, with 4 bases remaining between them. Per germline, CDR1 SGDLS and CDR2 YYNGEE. The CDR3 loop spans 13 amino acids. CDR3 amino acids: CASSITTNEKLFF. The CDR3 DNA reads TGTGCCAGCAGCATTACAACTAATGAAAAACTGTTTTTT. Combining the CDR3 with reference TRBV9 and TRBJ1-4 gives the whole variable domain DSGVTQTPKHLITATGQRVTLRCSPRSGDLSVYWYQQSLDQGLQFLIQYYNGEERAKGNILERFSAQQFPDLHSELNLSSLELGDSALYFCASSITTNEKLFFGSGTQLSVL.

The V gene is TRBV4-1, the J gene TRBJ1-2; D uncertain. This CDR3 is 15 amino acids long. CDR1 is MGHRA and CDR2 is YSYEKL in the germline V gene. Deletions cut 4 bases from V and 4 bases from J, with 16 bases between. CDR3 protein: CASSPLIVGLYGYTF. CDR3 DNA: TGCGCCAGCAGCCCCCTTATTGTGGGCCTCTATGGCTACACCTTC.

This chain connects TRBV19 to TRBJ1-5, with 8 nucleotides matching TRBD1. Germline lookup yields CDR1 LNHDA and CDR2 SQIVND (reference sequence). V trimming: 5 bases; J trimming: 4 bases; junction bases outside the gene matches: 7. The CDR3 consists of 15 residues. The CDR3 DNA follows: TGTGCCAGTAGTCGGCCGACAGGGGTGAATCAGCCCCAGCATTTT. It translates to CASSRPTGVNQPQHF.

V and J are TRBV19 and TRBJ2-3; TRBD2 matches at 7 bases. Germline V CDR1 and CDR2: LNHDA, SQIVND (reference sequence). Trimming took 7 bases from V and 1 from J; bases not matched to a gene: 5. CDR3 length equals 14 residues. CDR3 sequence reads: CASIGAGGTDTQYF. In nucleotides, the CDR3 is TGTGCCAGTATCGGTGCGGGGGGCACAGATACGCAGTATTTT.

The V call is TRBV6-5, the J call TRBJ1-6; D perhaps matches TRBD1 (6 bases). The V and J ends lost 2 bases and 5 bases respectively, with 13 bases between them. The germline V gene has CDR1 MNHEY and CDR2 SVGAGI. The CDR3 spans 16 residues. The CDR3 coding sequence is TGTGCCAGCAGTTACACACGACAGGTCCATAATTCACCCCTCCACTTT. Its protein is CASSYTRQVHNSPLHF.

CDR3 sequence (DNA): TGTGCCAGCAGCCAACAGTCCTATTATACCTACGAGCAGTACTTC. Amino acids: CASSQQSYYTYEQYF. The V gene is TRBV5-5, the J gene TRBJ2-7; no firm D call. The CDR3 length is 15 residues. Trimming removed 4 bases from V and 2 bases from J, with 16 bases in between. CDR1 SGHKS and CDR2 YYEKEE come from the germline V gene (reference sequence). The complete variable domain, with remaining parts taken from reference TRBV5-5 and TRBJ2-7, reads DAGVTQSPTHLIKTRGQQVTLRCSPISGHKSVSWYQQVLGQGPQFIFQYYEKEERGRGNFPDRFSARQFPNYSSELNVNALLLGDSALYLCASSQQSYYTYEQYFGPGTRLTVT.

V is TRBV7-6 and J is TRBJ2-7, with 16 positions matching TRBD2. The CDR3 extends over 20 amino acids. The V and J ends lost 1 base and 1 base, in that order; junction bases with no gene match: 10. CDR1 SGHVS and CDR2 FNYEAQ come from the germline V gene. In DNA, the CDR3 is TGTGCCAGCAGCTTAGTTCGGGACAGGGGACTAGCGGGGGGGTCCTACGAGCAGTACTTC. Its protein product is CASSLVRDRGLAGGSYEQYF.

This chain uses TRBV29-1 with TRBJ1-1, with 7 bases fitting TRBD1. This CDR3 has 11 residues. V lost 6 bases, J lost 5 bases, and 3 bases stayed unmatched. Germline CDR1 is SQVTM and CDR2 is ANQGSEA. CDR3 residues: CSVSGGTEAFF. The CDR3 nucleotides read TGCAGCGTGTCAGGGGGAACTGAAGCTTTCTTT.

V and J are TRBV30 and TRBJ2-3; TRBD2 aligns across 7 bases. V shed 7 bases and J 2 bases; nucleotides not matched to a gene: 6. Germline loops: CDR1 GTSNPN, CDR2 SVGIG (reference sequence). The CDR3 runs to 13 residues. In DNA, the CDR3 is TGTGCCTTGTCTAGCGGAAACACAGATACGCAGTATTTT. It is translated as CALSSGNTDTQYF. Complete variable domain (other parts from reference TRBV30 and TRBJ2-3): SQTIHQWPATLVQPVGSPLSLECTVEGTSNPNLYWYRQAAGRGLQLLFYSVGIGQISSEVPQNLSASRPQDRQFILSSKKLLLSDSGFYLCALSSGNTDTQYFGPGTRLTVL.

This sequence joins TRBV5-4 and TRBJ2-1; 13 bases align to TRBD2. From germline, CDR1 is SGHNT and CDR2 YYREEE (reference sequence). The CDR3 is 16 amino acids. Trimming at V came to 4 bases and at J to 2 bases, leaving 3 bases not matched to a gene. The CDR3 spells CASSPGTSGTYNEQFF. The DNA for the CDR3 is TGTGCCAGCAGCCCAGGGACTAGCGGGACCTACAATGAGCAGTTCTTC.

This clone was counted at least ten times. V and J are TRBV2 and TRBJ1-2, with TRBD1 identical over 7 bases. Germline trimming cut 8 bases from V and 0 bases from J; bases unmatched to any gene: 6. Germline V gives CDR1 SNHLY, CDR2 FYNNEI. CDR3 length: 14 residues. The CDR3 spells CASRGQPPNYGYTF. The CDR3 bases are TGTGCCAGCCGGGGACAGCCTCCTAACTATGGCTACACCTTC.